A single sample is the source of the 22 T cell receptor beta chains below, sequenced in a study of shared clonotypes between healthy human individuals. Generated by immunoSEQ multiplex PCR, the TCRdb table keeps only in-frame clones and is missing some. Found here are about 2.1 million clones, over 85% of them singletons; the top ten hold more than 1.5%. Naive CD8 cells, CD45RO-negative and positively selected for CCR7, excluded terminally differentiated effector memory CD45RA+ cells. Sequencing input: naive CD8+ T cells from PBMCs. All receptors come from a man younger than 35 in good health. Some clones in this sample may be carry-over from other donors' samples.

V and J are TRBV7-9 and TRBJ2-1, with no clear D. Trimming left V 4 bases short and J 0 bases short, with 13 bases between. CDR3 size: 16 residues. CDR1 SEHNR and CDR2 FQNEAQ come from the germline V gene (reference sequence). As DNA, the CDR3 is TGTGCCAGCAGCTCCTACAGTTTAGCCTCCTACAATGAGCAGTTCTTC. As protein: CASSSYSLASYNEQFF.

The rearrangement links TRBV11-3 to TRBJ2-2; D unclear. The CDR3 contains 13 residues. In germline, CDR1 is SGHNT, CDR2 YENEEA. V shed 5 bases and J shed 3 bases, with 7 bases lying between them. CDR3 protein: CASSPQDTGELFF. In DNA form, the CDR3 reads TGTGCCAGCAGCCCCCAGGACACCGGGGAGCTGTTTTTT.

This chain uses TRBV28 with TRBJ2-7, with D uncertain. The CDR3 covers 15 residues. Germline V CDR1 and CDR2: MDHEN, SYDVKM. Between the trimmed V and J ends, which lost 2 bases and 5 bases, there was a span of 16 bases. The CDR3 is CASSLTRSWPDEQYF. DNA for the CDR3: TGTGCCAGCAGTTTAACCAGGTCCTGGCCCGACGAGCAGTACTTC.

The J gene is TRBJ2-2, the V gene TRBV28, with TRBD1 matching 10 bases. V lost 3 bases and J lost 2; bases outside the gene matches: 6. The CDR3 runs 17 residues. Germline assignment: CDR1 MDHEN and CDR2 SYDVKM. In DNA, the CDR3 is TGTGCCAGCAGTTTTCCCGGGGACAGGGGTAACACCGGGGAGCTGTTTTTT. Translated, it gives CASSFPGDRGNTGELFF. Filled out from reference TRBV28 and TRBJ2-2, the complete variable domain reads DVKVTQSSRYLVKRTGEKVFLECVQDMDHENMFWYRQDPGLGLRLIYFSYDVKMKEKGDIPEGYSVSREKKERFSLILESASTNQTSMYLCASSFPGDRGNTGELFFGEGSRLTVL.

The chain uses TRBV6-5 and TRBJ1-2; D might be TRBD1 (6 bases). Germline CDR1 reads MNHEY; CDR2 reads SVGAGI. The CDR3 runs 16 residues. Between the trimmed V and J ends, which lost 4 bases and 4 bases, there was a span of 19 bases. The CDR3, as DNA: TGTGCCAGCAGTTCGCTCCGGGACACCGATCCCTATGGCTACACCTTC. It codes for CASSSLRDTDPYGYTF.

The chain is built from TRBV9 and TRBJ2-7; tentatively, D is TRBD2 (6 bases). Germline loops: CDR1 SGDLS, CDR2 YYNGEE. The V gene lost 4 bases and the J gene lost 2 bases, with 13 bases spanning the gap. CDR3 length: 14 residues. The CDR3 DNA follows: TGTGCCAGCAGCCCGTGGGACTCCCCCTACGAGCAGTACTTC. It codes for CASSPWDSPYEQYF.

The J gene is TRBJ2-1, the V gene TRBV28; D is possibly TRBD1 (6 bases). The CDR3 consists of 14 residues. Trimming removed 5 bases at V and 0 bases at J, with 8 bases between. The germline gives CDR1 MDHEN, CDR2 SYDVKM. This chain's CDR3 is CASSNRVSYNEQFF. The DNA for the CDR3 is TGTGCCAGCAGTAACAGGGTCTCCTACAATGAGCAGTTCTTC.

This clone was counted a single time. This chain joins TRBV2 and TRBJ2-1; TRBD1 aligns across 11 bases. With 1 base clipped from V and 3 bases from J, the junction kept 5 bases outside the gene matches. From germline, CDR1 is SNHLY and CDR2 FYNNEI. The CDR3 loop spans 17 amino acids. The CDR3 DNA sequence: TGTGCCAGCAGTGAAGACCCCGGGACAGGGGGCTACAATGAGCAGTTCTTC. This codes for CASSEDPGTGGYNEQFF.

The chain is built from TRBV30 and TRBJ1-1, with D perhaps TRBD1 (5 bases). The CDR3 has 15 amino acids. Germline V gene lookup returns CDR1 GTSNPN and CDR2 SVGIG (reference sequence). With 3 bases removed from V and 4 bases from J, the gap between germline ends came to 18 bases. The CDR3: CAWRSIQGDGTEAFF. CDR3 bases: TGTGCCTGGAGAAGCATCCAGGGAGATGGCACTGAAGCTTTCTTT.

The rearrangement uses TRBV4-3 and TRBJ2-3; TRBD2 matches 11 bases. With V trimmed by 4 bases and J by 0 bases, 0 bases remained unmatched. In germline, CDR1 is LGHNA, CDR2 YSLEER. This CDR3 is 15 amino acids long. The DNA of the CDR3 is TGCGCCAGCAGCCGGACTAGCGGGAGCACAGATACGCAGTATTTT. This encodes CASSRTSGSTDTQYF.

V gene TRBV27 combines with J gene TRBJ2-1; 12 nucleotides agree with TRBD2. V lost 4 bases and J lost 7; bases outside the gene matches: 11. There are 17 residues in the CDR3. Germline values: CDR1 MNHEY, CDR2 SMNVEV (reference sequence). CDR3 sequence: CASSSIFWTSGTNEQFF. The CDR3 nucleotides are TGTGCCAGCAGTTCCATCTTCTGGACTAGCGGGACGAATGAGCAGTTCTTC.

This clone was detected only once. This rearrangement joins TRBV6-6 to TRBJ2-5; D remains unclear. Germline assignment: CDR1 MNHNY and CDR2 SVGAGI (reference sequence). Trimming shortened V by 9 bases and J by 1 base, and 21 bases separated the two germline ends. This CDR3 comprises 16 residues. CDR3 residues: CASTHRQREGQETQYF. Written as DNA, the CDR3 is TGTGCCAGTACCCACCGTCAGCGAGAAGGCCAAGAGACCCAGTACTTC.

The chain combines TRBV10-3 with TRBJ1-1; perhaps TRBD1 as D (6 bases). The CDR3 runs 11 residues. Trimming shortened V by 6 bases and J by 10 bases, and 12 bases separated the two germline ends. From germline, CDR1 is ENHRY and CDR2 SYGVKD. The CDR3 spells CAIRETGGAFF. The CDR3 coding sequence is TGTGCCATCAGGGAGACAGGCGGAGCTTTCTTT.

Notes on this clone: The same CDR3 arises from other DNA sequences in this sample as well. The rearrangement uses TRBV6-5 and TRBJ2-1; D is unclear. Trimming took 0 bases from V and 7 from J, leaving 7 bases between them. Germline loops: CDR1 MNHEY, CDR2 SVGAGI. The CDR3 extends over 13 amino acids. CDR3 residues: CASSYSFANEQFF. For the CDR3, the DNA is TGTGCCAGCAGTTACTCTTTCGCGAATGAGCAGTTCTTC.

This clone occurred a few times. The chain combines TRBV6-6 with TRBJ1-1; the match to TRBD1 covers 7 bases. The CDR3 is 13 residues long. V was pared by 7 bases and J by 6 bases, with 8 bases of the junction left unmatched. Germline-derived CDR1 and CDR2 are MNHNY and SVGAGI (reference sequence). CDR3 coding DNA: TGTGCCAGCATCATCACAGGGGTCGCTGAAGCTTTCTTT. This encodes CASIITGVAEAFF.

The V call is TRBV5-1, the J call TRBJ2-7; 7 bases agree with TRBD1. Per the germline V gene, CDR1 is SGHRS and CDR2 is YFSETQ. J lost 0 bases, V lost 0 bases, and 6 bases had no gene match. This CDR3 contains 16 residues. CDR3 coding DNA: TGCGCCAGCAGCTTGGCCGGGACAGAACGCTCCTACGAGCAGTACTTC. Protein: CASSLAGTERSYEQYF.

The CDR3 sequence: CASSQDWVSGAYNEQFF. CDR3 bases: TGCGCCAGCAGCCAAGATTGGGTTAGCGGGGCCTACAATGAGCAGTTCTTC. J is TRBJ2-1 and V is TRBV4-1; 8 bases fit TRBD2. V was pared by 0 bases and J by 2 bases, with 6 bases of the junction left unmatched. This CDR3 comprises 17 residues. Germline V gives CDR1 MGHRA, CDR2 YSYEKL.

In nucleotides, the CDR3 is TGTGCGGGGTCCCCTGGAGGACATGGCTCCTACGAGCAGTACTTC. This sequence encodes CAGSPGGHGSYEQYF. The V and J genes are TRBV6-1 and TRBJ2-7; possibly TRBD1 or TRBD2 for D (5 bases each). CDR1 MNHNS and CDR2 SASEGT come from the germline V gene. This CDR3 region has 15 residues.

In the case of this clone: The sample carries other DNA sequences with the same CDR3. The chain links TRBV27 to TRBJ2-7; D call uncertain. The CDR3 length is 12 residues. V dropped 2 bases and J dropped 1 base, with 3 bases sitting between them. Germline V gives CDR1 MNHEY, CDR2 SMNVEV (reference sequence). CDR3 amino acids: CASSLGSYEQYF. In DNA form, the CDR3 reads TGTGCCAGCAGTTTAGGTTCCTACGAGCAGTACTTC.

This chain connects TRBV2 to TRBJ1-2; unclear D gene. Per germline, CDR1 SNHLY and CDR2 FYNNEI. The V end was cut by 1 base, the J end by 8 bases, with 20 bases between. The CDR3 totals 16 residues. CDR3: CASSEVAALTMGGYTF. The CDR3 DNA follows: TGTGCCAGCAGTGAAGTAGCAGCCCTAACTATGGGAGGCTACACCTTC.

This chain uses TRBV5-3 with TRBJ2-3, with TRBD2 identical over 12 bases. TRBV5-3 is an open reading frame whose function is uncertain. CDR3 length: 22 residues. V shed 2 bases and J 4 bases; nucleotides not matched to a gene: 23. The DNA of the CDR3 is TGTGCCAGAAGCTTCTGTAACCAAAGACTAGCGGGAGTCGATTATGGCCCAGATACGCAGTATTTT. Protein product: CARSFCNQRLAGVDYGPDTQYF.

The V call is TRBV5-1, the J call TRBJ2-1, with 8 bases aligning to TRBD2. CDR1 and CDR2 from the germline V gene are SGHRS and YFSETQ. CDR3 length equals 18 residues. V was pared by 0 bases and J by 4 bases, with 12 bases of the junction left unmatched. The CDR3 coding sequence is TGCGCCAGCAGCTTGGATTCTAGCGGGTTGGGTAAATACAATGAGCAGTTCTTC. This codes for CASSLDSSGLGKYNEQFF.